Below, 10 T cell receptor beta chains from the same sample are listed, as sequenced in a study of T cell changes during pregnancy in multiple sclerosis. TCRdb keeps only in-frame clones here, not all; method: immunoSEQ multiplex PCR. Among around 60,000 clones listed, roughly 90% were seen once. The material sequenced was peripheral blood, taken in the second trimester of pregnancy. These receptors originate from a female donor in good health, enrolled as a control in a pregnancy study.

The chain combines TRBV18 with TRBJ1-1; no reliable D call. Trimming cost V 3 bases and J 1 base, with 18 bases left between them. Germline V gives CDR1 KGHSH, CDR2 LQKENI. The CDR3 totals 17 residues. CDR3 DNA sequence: TGTGCCAGCTCACCGTTCCTAATTGTCAGGTCGAACACTGAAGCTTTCTTT. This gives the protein CASSPFLIVRSNTEAFF.

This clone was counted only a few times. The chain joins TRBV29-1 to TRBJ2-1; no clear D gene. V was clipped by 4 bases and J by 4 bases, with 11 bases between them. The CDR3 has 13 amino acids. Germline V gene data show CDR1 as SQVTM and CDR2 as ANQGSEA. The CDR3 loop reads CSVGLTQYNEQFF. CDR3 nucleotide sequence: TGCAGCGTTGGCCTCACACAGTACAATGAGCAGTTCTTC.

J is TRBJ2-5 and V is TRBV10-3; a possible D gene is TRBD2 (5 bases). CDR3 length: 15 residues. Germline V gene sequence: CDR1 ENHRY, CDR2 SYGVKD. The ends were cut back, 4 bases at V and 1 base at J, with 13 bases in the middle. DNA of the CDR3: TGTGCCATCAGTGGAAGGACTGCGCGCCAAGAGACCCAGTACTTC. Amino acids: CAISGRTARQETQYF.

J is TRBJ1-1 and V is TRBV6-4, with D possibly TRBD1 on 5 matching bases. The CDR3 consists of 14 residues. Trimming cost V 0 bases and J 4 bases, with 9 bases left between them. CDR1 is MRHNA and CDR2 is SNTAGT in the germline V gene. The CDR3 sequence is CASSDSSRATEAFF. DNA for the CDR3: TGTGCCAGCAGTGACTCGAGCAGGGCCACTGAAGCTTTCTTT.

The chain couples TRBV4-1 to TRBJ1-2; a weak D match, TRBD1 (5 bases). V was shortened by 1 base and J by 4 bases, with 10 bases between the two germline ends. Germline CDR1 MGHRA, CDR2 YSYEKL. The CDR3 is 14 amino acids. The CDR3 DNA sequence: TGCGCCAGCAGCCAAGTACAGGAGGGCTATGGCTACACCTTC. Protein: CASSQVQEGYGYTF.

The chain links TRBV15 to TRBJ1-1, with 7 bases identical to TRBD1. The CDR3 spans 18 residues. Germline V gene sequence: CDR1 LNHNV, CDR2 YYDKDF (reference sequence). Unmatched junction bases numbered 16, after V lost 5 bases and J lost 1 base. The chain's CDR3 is CATSRSRRGRGGNTEAFF. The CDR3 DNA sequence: TGTGCCACCAGCCGAAGCAGAAGGGGGCGCGGTGGGAACACTGAAGCTTTCTTT. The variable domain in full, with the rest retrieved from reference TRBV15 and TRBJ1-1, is DAMVIQNPRYQVTQFGKPVTLSCSQTLNHNVMYWYQQKSSQAPKLLFHYYDKDFNNEADTPDNFQSRRPNTSFCFLDIRSPGLGDTAMYLCATSRSRRGRGGNTEAFFGQGTRLTVV.

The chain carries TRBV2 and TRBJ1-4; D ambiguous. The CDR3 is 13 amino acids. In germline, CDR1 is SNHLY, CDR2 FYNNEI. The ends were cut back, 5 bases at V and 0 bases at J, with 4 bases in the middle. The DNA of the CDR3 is TGTGCCAGCAGTATCACAACTAATGAAAAACTGTTTTTT. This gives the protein CASSITTNEKLFF.

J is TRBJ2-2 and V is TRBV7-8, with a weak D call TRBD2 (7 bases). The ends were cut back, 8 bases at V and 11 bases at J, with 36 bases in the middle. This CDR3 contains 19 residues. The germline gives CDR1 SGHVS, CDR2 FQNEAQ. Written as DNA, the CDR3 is TGTGCCAGCCGGACCACTTGGCGGGGGCCAGAAATCCCCTTCCCCGAGCTGTTTTTT. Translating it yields CASRTTWRGPEIPFPELFF.

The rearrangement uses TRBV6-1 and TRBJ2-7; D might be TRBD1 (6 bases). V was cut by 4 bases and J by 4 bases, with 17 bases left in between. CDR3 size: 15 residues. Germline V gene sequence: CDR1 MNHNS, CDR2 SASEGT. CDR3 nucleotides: TGTGCCAGCAGTGTAATTACAGGGTCAGGGTACGAGCAGTACTTC. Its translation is CASSVITGSGYEQYF.

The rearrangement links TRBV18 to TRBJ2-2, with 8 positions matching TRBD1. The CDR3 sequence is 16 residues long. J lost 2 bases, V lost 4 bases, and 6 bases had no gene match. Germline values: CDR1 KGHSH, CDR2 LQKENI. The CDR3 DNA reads TGTGCCAGCTCACTATCCGGGACAGGAAACACCGGGGAGCTGTTTTTT. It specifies CASSLSGTGNTGELFF. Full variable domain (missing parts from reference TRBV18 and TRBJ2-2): NAGVMQNPRHLVRRRGQEARLRCSPMKGHSHVYWYRQLPEEGLKFMVYLQKENIIDESGMPKERFSAEFPKEGPSILRIQQVVRGDSAAYFCASSLSGTGNTGELFFGEGSRLTVL.